Sequencing of this T cell receptor beta chain was carried out in a study of shared clonotypes between healthy human individuals. Background on the study: Per donor, three plates held CD4 naive cells, three held CD4 memory, two held CD8 naive and one held CD8 memory. Findings of the study overall: It was anticipated that sequencing depth would influence how many clonotypes donors shared.

Unmatched junction bases numbered 7, after V lost 0 bases and J lost 3 bases. CDR1 is SGHRS and CDR2 is YFSETQ in the germline V gene. CDR3 length equals 16 residues. Some clones are missing from TCRdb's copy, which holds only in-frame ones; the method was immunoSEQ multiplex PCR. The sample includes some 980,000 clones, approximately 80% of them seen just once. On this clone: Its cognate antigen is unknown. This same CDR3 is encoded by further DNA sequences in the sample.

V usage is TRBV5-1 and J usage is TRBJ2-3, with 7 positions matching TRBD2. Sequenced input: memory CD4+ T cells sorted from blood. The subset denotes: CD45RA-negative fraction. The source of this sequence is a man aged 18 to 30 in good health. CDR3 in amino acids: CASSLEGGGRTDTQYF. In DNA, the CDR3 is TGCGCCAGCAGCTTGGAGGGCGGGGGTAGAACAGATACGCAGTATTTT.